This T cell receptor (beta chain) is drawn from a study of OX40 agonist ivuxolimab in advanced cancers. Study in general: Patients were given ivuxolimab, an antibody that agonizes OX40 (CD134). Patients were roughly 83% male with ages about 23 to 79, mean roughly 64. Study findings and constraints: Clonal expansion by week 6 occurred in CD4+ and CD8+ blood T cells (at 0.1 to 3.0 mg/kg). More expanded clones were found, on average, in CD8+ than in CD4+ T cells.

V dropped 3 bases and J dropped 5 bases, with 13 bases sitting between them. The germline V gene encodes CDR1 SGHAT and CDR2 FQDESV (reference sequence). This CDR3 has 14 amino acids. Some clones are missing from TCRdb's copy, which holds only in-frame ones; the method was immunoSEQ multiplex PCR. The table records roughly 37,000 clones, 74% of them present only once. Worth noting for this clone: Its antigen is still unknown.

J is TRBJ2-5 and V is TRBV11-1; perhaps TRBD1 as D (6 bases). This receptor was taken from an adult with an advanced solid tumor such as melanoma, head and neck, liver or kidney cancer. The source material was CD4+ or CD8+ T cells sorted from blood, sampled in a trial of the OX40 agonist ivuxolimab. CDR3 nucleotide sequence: TGTGCCAGCAGCTTTACAGGGTCTCGGGAGACCCAGTACTTC. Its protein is CASSFTGSRETQYF.